One T cell receptor beta chain is described in this entry. Its antigen is unknown. Germline assignment: CDR1 MDHEN and CDR2 SYDVKM. The junction had 13 bases not matched to a gene; V was cut back by 6 bases and J by 2 bases. The CDR3 loop spans 17 amino acids. These data originate in a study of cytomegalovirus exposure and HLA in healthy donors. Study-level findings and limits: In vitro confirmation showed three CMV-associated chains to be CMV antigen specific.

This PCR relied on a set of 60 Vbeta primers and 13 Jbeta primers. Clones were read by immunoSEQ multiplex PCR, and TCRdb kept only the in-frame ones, dropping some. Here the sample spans some 210,000 clones, approximately 83% being singletons. The receptor was derived from a woman in her forties or fifties in good health and CMV-seropositive. The rearrangement joins TRBV28 to TRBJ2-3, with 8 bases matching TRBD2. Sequencing input: PBMCs. The CDR3 DNA follows: TGTGCCAGCAGCCCCGGTGTGGGCGGGGGGTTCACAGATACGCAGTATTTT. This codes for CASSPGVGGGFTDTQYF.